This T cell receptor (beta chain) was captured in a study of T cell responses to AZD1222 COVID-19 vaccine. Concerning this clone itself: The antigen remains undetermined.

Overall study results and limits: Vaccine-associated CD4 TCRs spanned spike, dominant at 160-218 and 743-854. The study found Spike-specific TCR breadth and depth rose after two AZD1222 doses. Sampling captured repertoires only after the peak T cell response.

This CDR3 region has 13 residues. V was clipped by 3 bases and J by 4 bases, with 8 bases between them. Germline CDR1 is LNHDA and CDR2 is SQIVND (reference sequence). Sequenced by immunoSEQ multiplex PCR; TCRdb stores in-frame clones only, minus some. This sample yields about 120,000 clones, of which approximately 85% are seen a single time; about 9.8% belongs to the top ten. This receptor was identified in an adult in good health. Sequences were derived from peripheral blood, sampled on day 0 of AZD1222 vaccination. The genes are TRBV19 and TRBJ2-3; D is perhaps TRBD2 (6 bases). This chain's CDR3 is CASSMWGADTQYF. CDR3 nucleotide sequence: TGTGCCAGTAGTATGTGGGGGGCAGATACGCAGTATTTT.